A selection of T cell receptor beta chains follows, all from one sample in a study of CD8 T cells in ankylosing spondylitis. TCRdb re-called the 5' RACE reads through MiXCR, storing one row per CDR3 protein. This sample yields 650,000 to 800,000 distinct CDR3 sequences, of which over 15% are seen a single time; around 20% belongs to the top ten. Sequences were obtained from blood, either unsorted or a sorted T cell fraction (not recorded which). Source of these receptors: a male donor with ankylosing spondylitis. CDR3s include the opening cysteine and the closing phenylalanine or tryptophan. The D gene is left open where the match is weak. Clone size is stated in some rows and not others, as once, few, many or a class when expanded.

>NA|NA|TRBV6-1|TRBJ1-1
CASSEYQGITEAFF
TGTGCCAGCAGTGAATACCAGGGGATTACTGAAGCTTTCTTT
>TRBD1|NA|TRBV15|TRBJ1-2
CATSRGQTGTGGYTF
TGTGCCACCAGCAGGGGACAGACCGGAACGGGGGGCTACACCTTC
>NA|NA|TRBV4-3|TRBJ2-1
CASSQVGGPGRSRNEQFF
TGCGCCAGCAGCCAGGTGGGCGGTCCGGGAAGATCGCGTAATGAGCAGTTCTTC
>TRBD2|NA|TRBV5-6|TRBJ2-7
CASSSGTSGGHYEQYF
TGTGCCAGCAGCTCAGGGACTAGCGGGGGACACTACGAGCAGTACTTC
>NA|few|TRBV3-1|TRBJ2-1
CASSRAEGRGRYNEQFF
TGTGCCAGCAGCCGAGCTGAGGGGCGGGGGCGCTACAATGAGCAGTTCTTC
>NA|few|TRBV13|TRBJ2-2
CASSLEDTGELFF
TGTGCCAGCAGCTTAGAGGACACCGGGGAGCTGTTTTTT
>NA|NA|TRBV2|TRBJ2-5
CASGGGTTQETQYF
TGTGCCAGCGGTGGAGGGACAACCCAAGAGACCCAGTACTTC
>NA|few|TRBV29-1|TRBJ2-7
CSVEGGGLYEQYF
TGCAGCGTTGAGGGGGGGGGCCTCTACGAGCAGTACTTC
>NA|NA|TRBV24-1|TRBJ2-7
CATLPAQDIYEQYF
TGTGCCACCCTTCCCGCCCAAGATATCTACGAGCAGTACTTC
>NA|NA|TRBV29-1|TRBJ2-7
CSVERRGAGASYEQYF
TGCAGCGTTGAGAGGAGGGGCGCTGGGGCCTCCTACGAGCAGTACTTC
>NA|few|TRBV4-1|TRBJ2-3
CASSQDPLWSTDTQYF
TGCGCCAGCAGCCAAGATCCCCTCTGGAGCACAGATACGCAGTATTTT
>TRBD1|few|TRBV20-1|TRBJ2-1
CSASPLVRGYNEQFF
TGCAGTGCTAGTCCACTGGTCAGGGGGTACAATGAGCAGTTCTTC
>NA|NA|TRBV20-1|TRBJ2-1
CSARDESGGNEQFF
TGCAGTGCTAGAGATGAATCCGGGGGCAATGAGCAGTTCTTC
>TRBD2|NA|TRBV5-5|TRBJ2-1
CASSLLAAFYNEQFF
TGTGCCAGCAGCTTACTAGCGGCTTTCTACAATGAGCAGTTCTTC
>NA|few|TRBV29-1|TRBJ2-2
CSVHSTGELFF
TGCAGCGTTCACTCTACCGGGGAGCTGTTTTTT
>NA|few|TRBV20-1|TRBJ1-2
CSARVAETGYGYTF
TGCAGTGCTAGAGTAGCCGAAACGGGCTATGGCTACACCTTC
>NA|NA|TRBV6-1|TRBJ2-1
CASSEVNEQFF
TGTGCCAGCAGTGAAGTCAATGAGCAGTTCTTC
>NA|NA|TRBV27|TRBJ2-7
CASATWDNTYEQYF
TGTGCCAGCGCTACGTGGGACAACACCTACGAGCAGTACTTC
>NA|few|TRBV30|TRBJ2-7
CAWNRDHYEQYF
TGTGCCTGGAACCGGGACCACTACGAGCAGTACTTC
>NA|few|TRBV29-1|TRBJ2-7
CSVGTGREQYF
TGCAGCGTTGGAACGGGGAGGGAGCAGTACTTC
>NA|few|TRBV20-1|TRBJ1-6
CSAIGPEHSPLHF
TGCAGTGCTATCGGCCCCGAGCATTCACCCCTCCACTTT
>NA|few|TRBV5-1|TRBJ2-3
CASSFDSQGDTQYF
TGCGCCAGCAGCTTCGATTCCCAGGGAGATACGCAGTATTTT
>NA|few|TRBV7-9|TRBJ1-2
CASSTLAGLDGYTF
TGTGCCAGCAGCACCCTCGCAGGGCTGGATGGCTACACCTTC
>NA|few|TRBV2|TRBJ2-1
CASSRSGGGSSYNEQFF
TGTGCCAGCAGTCGCTCCGGGGGCGGGAGCTCCTACAATGAGCAGTTCTTC
>NA|few|TRBV20-1|TRBJ2-7
CSAQKGRWEQYF
TGCAGTGCCCAGAAAGGCAGGTGGGAGCAGTACTTC
>NA|many|TRBV4-1|TRBJ2-1
CASSSRLVSNEQFF
TGCGCCAGCAGCTCCCGACTAGTTAGCAATGAGCAGTTCTTC
>TRBD1|NA|TRBV2|TRBJ2-7
CASASDRSSYEQYF
TGTGCCAGCGCCTCGGACAGGTCCTCCTACGAGCAGTACTTC
>TRBD1|once|TRBV7-8|TRBJ2-7
CASSLQTGARAEQYF
TGTGCCAGCAGCTTACAGACAGGGGCGCGGGCCGAGCAGTACTTC
>NA|NA|TRBV2|TRBJ2-3
CASRAGPDTQYF
TGTGCCAGCAGGGCGGGGCCTGATACGCAGTATTTT
>NA|NA|TRBV2|TRBJ2-7
CASKDQGIYEQYF
TGTGCCAGCAAGGACCAGGGTATATACGAGCAGTACTTC
>TRBD2|few|TRBV28|TRBJ2-1
CASSLPGLAIYNEQFF
TGTGCCAGCAGTTTACCGGGACTAGCCATTTACAATGAGCAGTTCTTC
>NA|NA|TRBV20-1|TRBJ2-5
CSAHSIGETQYF
TGCAGTGCCCATAGCATTGGAGAGACCCAGTACTTC
>TRBD2|NA|TRBV12-3/TRBV12-4|TRBJ2-5
CASSLIVSGGLETQYF
TGTGCCAGCAGTTTAATCGTTAGCGGGGGGTTAGAGACCCAGTACTTC
>TRBD1|few|TRBV5-1|TRBJ2-7
CASSLAWTGGNEQYF
TGCGCCAGCAGCTTGGCCTGGACAGGGGGAAACGAGCAGTACTTC
>TRBD2|few|TRBV4-1|TRBJ2-1
CASSLAGGRWNEQFF
TGCGCCAGCTCCCTAGCGGGAGGGCGATGGAATGAGCAGTTCTTC
>NA|NA|TRBV2|TRBJ1-1
CASSGDQNTEAFF
TGTGCCAGCAGCGGGGACCAGAACACTGAAGCTTTCTTT
>NA|many|TRBV12-3/TRBV12-4|TRBJ1-2
CASSLRGGYGYTF
TGTGCCAGCAGTTTGCGGGGCGGCTATGGCTACACCTTC
>NA|few|TRBV12-3/TRBV12-4|TRBJ2-7
CASSLGPREQYF
TGTGCCAGCAGTTTGGGCCCCCGCGAGCAGTACTTC
>TRBD1|few|TRBV20-1|TRBJ2-7
CSASSWTGTSYEQYF
TGCAGTGCTAGTTCGTGGACAGGGACCTCCTACGAGCAGTACTTC
>NA|few|TRBV2|TRBJ1-4
CASSEMAGGNEKLFF
TGTGCCAGCAGTGAAATGGCAGGAGGGAATGAAAAACTGTTTTTT
>NA|few|TRBV7-3|TRBJ2-3
CASSSYRSSTDTQYF
TGTGCCAGCAGCTCCTACAGGTCTAGCACAGATACGCAGTATTTT
>NA|NA|TRBV15|TRBJ2-1
CATSRGYPDNEQFF
TGTGCCACCAGCAGAGGGTATCCCGATAATGAGCAGTTCTTC
>NA|few|TRBV12-3/TRBV12-4|TRBJ1-5
CASGSGNQPQHF
TGTGCCAGCGGGAGCGGCAATCAGCCCCAGCATTTT
>NA|few|TRBV27|TRBJ2-5
CASSYKFGETQYF
TGTGCCAGCAGTTACAAATTCGGAGAGACCCAGTACTTC
>NA|few|TRBV16|TRBJ1-6
CASSQPSNSPLHF
TGTGCCAGCAGCCAGCCCAGTAATTCACCCCTCCACTTT
>NA|few|TRBV20-1|TRBJ2-1
CSAITSDSVSYNEQFF
TGCAGTGCTATAACGTCGGACAGTGTTTCCTACAATGAGCAGTTCTTC
>NA|NA|TRBV20-1|TRBJ1-5
CSARYKGSNQPQHF
TGCAGTGCTAGGTACAAGGGCTCCAATCAGCCCCAGCATTTT
>NA|NA|TRBV4-3|TRBJ2-7
CASSQGRAPNYEQYF
TGCGCCAGCAGCCAAGGGAGAGCACCCAACTACGAGCAGTACTTC
>NA|few|TRBV24-1|TRBJ2-1
CATRGENEQFF
TGTGCCACCAGGGGGGAGAATGAGCAGTTCTTC
>NA|few|TRBV7-2|TRBJ1-2
CASSLGTRTNYGYTF
TGTGCCAGCAGCCTCGGGACAAGGACGAACTATGGCTACACCTTC
>NA|few|TRBV9|TRBJ1-3
CASSGTGPILSGNTIYF
TGTGCCAGCAGCGGCACGGGGCCCATCCTCTCTGGAAACACCATATATTTT
>NA|few|TRBV6-1|TRBJ1-1
CASSEWGGEAFF
TGTGCCAGCAGTGAATGGGGCGGTGAAGCTTTCTTT
>NA|few|TRBV5-1|TRBJ1-1
CASSVQALNTEAFF
TGCGCCAGCAGCGTACAGGCCCTGAACACTGAAGCTTTCTTT
>NA|few|TRBV11-2|TRBJ1-1
CASTRWGDTEAFF
TGTGCCAGCACCCGGTGGGGGGACACTGAAGCTTTCTTT
>NA|NA|TRBV12-3/TRBV12-4|TRBJ1-1
CASSLRGTPTMNTEAFF
TGTGCCAGCAGTTTACGGGGAACCCCTACAATGAACACTGAAGCTTTCTTT
>NA|NA|TRBV28|TRBJ2-6
CAGGGDSSGANVLTF
TGTGCTGGAGGGGGGGACTCTTCTGGGGCCAACGTCCTGACTTTC
>TRBD1|NA|TRBV18|TRBJ2-1
CASSPKTGEREQFF
TGTGCCAGCTCTCCGAAAACAGGGGAACGCGAGCAGTTCTTC